These T cell receptor beta chains were read from a single sample in a study of shared clonotypes between healthy human individuals. Produced via immunoSEQ multiplex PCR; TCRdb's table is partial and in-frame only. The table has about 1.5 million clones, around 97% seen once. Source material: naive CD4+ T cells sorted from blood. Receptor source: a young man in good health. The conserved cysteine and the conserved F or W are not part of the CDR3 here. D genes are given only for firm matches.

>.|TRBV11-2|TRBJ2-5
ASSLAGAGSVY
>.|TRBV19|TRBJ2-3
ASSDTTGADTQY
>.|TRBV27|TRBJ2-7
ASSFKRGNEQY
>.|TRBV25-1|TRBJ1-2
ASSRSGGVNYGYT
>.|TRBV30|TRBJ2-7
AWSEGTPYEQY
>.|TRBV7-9|TRBJ2-7
ASSLEPHYEQY
>.|TRBV6-6|TRBJ1-3
ASSYPRGQGNTIY
>.|TRBV7-9|TRBJ2-2
ASTSGTPAGELF
>.|TRBV7-9|TRBJ2-2
ASSLRGSRAGELF
>TRBD1|TRBV5-1|TRBJ1-1
ASAPTGSVEAF
>.|TRBV25-1|TRBJ2-1
ASRTVGGTRNEQF
>.|TRBV19|TRBJ1-3
ASSRGNRNTIY
>.|TRBV15|TRBJ2-1
ATSREFKSYNEQF
>TRBD2|TRBV28|TRBJ2-1
ASDTGTAGLAGYNEQF
>.|TRBV28|TRBJ2-7
ASSLGDTRSSYEQY
>TRBD1|TRBV11-3|TRBJ1-1
ASSGDRATEAF
>TRBD2|TRBV11-3|TRBJ2-1
ASSLGGRANEQF
>.|TRBV13|TRBJ1-3
ASSLALSPGTGNTIY
>.|TRBV5-1|TRBJ2-5
ASRPGSIDSETQY
>.|TRBV29-1|TRBJ2-2
SVETAPGATGELF
>TRBD2|TRBV28|TRBJ2-1
ASERSGRGNEQF
>.|TRBV5-1|TRBJ1-3
ASSSGGGGTGNTIY
>TRBD2|TRBV28|TRBJ2-2
ASSLFEGLALSTGELF
>.|TRBV11-2|TRBJ2-7
ASSLGGVRGPLYEQY
>.|TRBV4-1|TRBJ2-2
ASSQPPGANTGELF
>.|TRBV6-1|TRBJ1-5
ASSGRAGGGNQPQH